The 5 T cell receptor beta chains in this list originate from one sample, sequenced in a study of cytomegalovirus exposure and HLA in healthy donors. Primers for the PCR totalled 60 Vbeta and 13 Jbeta. The data were produced by immunoSEQ multiplex PCR, yet TCRdb's version contains in-frame clones alone and is incomplete. Among about 160,000 clones listed, around 78% were seen once. The sample consisted of PBMCs. The receptors were sampled from a woman in her forties in good health and CMV-seronegative.

This chain links TRBV19 with TRBJ2-1; 7 positions agree with TRBD1. Germline values: CDR1 LNHDA, CDR2 SQIVND (reference sequence). CDR3 length: 13 residues. With 5 bases clipped from V and 8 bases from J, the junction kept 6 bases outside the gene matches. The CDR3 bases are TGTGCCAGTAGTCCCCAGGGGGTCGATGAGCAGTTCTTC. Translating it yields CASSPQGVDEQFF.

The V gene is TRBV27, the J gene TRBJ2-2, with 9 bases identical to TRBD1. CDR1 MNHEY and CDR2 SMNVEV come from the germline V gene (reference sequence). V lost 4 bases and J lost 6; bases outside the gene matches: 6. The CDR3 has 15 amino acids. The DNA of the CDR3 is TGTGCCAGCAGTTCGGACAGGGGAGGGGCCGGGGAGCTGTTTTTT. It is translated as CASSSDRGGAGELFF.

This chain connects TRBV5-1 to TRBJ1-1; the D gene is possibly TRBD1 (6 bases). V dropped 1 base and J dropped 7 bases, with 11 bases sitting between them. The CDR3 consists of 13 residues. The germline V gene encodes CDR1 SGHRS and CDR2 YFSETQ. The CDR3 is CASSLSGASEAFF. In nucleotides, the CDR3 is TGCGCCAGCAGCTTGTCAGGGGCAAGTGAAGCTTTCTTT.

V gene TRBV6-5 combines with J gene TRBJ2-5; 8 bases line up with TRBD1. CDR1 and CDR2 from the germline V gene are MNHEY and SVGAGI. CDR3 length: 13 residues. Trimming at V came to 5 bases and at J to 6 bases, leaving 5 bases not matched to a gene. The CDR3 loop is CASSMDRAKTQYF. The CDR3 nucleotides read TGTGCCAGCAGTATGGACAGGGCAAAGACCCAGTACTTC.

In this sample, this clone turned up a few times. This chain uses TRBV19 with TRBJ1-5; D call uncertain. CDR1 and CDR2 from the germline V gene are LNHDA and SQIVND (reference sequence). CDR3 size: 13 residues. The ends were cut back, 7 bases at V and 5 bases at J, with 12 bases in the middle. The DNA for the CDR3 is TGTGCCAGTAATGAGAGGGTCGATCAGCCCCAGCATTTT. Translating it yields CASNERVDQPQHF.